Below, one TCR beta chain is given with its context. Study processing details: Cell counts per sample came from amplifying reference gene primers. Clones were read by immunoSEQ multiplex PCR, and TCRdb kept only the in-frame ones, dropping some. The V and J calls and clone size come from that table; D and trimming were worked out from the DNA. The sample lists about 35,000 clones; approximately 90% were seen once. This record belongs to a study of blood T cell repertoires in COVID-19. Looking at the study overall: Acute and convalescent COVID-19 specimens originated in the United States, Italy and Spain. T cells, B-cell-depleted T cells, or PBMCs supplied cDNA or gDNA.

The germline V gene encodes CDR1 SEHNR and CDR2 FQNEAQ (reference sequence). CDR3 size: 15 residues. With V trimmed by 4 bases and J by 10 bases, 9 bases remained unmatched. The rearrangement joins TRBV7-9 to TRBJ1-6; 8 bases are a match to TRBD1. Sequenced sample: peripheral blood. The clonotype originates from a man between 45 and 60 years old with active COVID-19. CDR3 bases: TGTGCCAGCAGCTGGTCGACAGGGGTTCAATCACCCCTCCACTTT. Residues: CASSWSTGVQSPLHF.